This TCR beta chain originates from a study of cytomegalovirus exposure and HLA in healthy donors. General study points: Donors were assumed by presence/absence analyses to have roughly uniform sequencing depth. A missense variant in DCLRE1C was later tied to TCR beta V- and J-gene trimming. The study put some 150 TCR beta chains on its list as cytomegalovirus-associated. Three chains linked to CMV were shown in vitro to be specific for CMV antigens.

On this clone: The antigen is not known.

PCR used 60 Vbeta primers and 13 Jbeta primers. Profiling relied on immunoSEQ multiplex PCR, and the TCRdb table lists in-frame clones only, not all of them. The repertoire has 100,000 or so clones, about 80% of them found once; the top ten carry about 7.9%. CDR1 is ENHRY, CDR2 SYGVKD, per germline. V gave up 9 bases and J gave up 2 bases; unmatched junction bases: 7. The CDR3 covers 14 residues. The chain is built from TRBV10-3 and TRBJ2-1, with TRBD1 identical over 7 bases. This receptor was obtained from a man younger than 40 in good health and CMV-seronegative. Sequenced: PBMCs. The CDR3, as DNA: TGTGCCATTCGACAGGGCAAAACCTACAATGAGCAGTTCTTC. Its translation is CAIRQGKTYNEQFF.